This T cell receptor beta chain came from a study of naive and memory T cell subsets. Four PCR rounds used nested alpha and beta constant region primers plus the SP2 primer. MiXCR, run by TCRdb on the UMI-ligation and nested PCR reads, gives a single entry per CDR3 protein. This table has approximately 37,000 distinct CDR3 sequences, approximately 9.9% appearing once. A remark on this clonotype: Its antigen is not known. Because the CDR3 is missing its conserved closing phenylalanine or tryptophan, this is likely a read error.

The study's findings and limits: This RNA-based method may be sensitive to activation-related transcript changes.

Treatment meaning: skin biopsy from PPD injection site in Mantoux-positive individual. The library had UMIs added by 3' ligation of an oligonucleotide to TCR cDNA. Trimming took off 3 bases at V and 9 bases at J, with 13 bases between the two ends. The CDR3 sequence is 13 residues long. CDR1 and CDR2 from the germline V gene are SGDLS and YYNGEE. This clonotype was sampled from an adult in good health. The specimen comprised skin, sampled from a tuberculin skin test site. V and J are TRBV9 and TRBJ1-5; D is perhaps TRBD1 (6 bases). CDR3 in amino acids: CASSATGRRPQHL. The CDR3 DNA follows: TGTGCCAGCAGCGCGACAGGCCGGCGGCCCCAGCATTTG.